The 29 T cell receptor beta chains reported below all come from one sample, sequenced in a study of T cell repertoires in cytomegalovirus infection. TCRdb reanalysed the reads using MiXCR and keeps one entry per CDR3 protein. The data contain a few hundred thousand distinct CDR3 sequences, about a third of them seen just once; the ten biggest clones take up roughly 14%. For these TCRs, the target antigens are not known. The material sequenced was cultured PBMCs, taken from culture after CMV antigen stimulation. The receptors shown here come from a human donor in good health (CMV status not recorded). Some clones in this sample may be carry-over from other donors' samples.

The chain joins TRBV7-2 to TRBJ2-3; the match to TRBD2 covers 12 bases. Trimming cost V 5 bases and J 5 bases; bases outside gene matches: 8. This CDR3 is 16 amino acids long. CDR1 and CDR2 from the germline V gene are SGHTA and FQGNSA. The CDR3 sequence: CASSLFPGLAGDTQYF. The CDR3 nucleotides are TGTGCCAGCAGCCTTTTTCCGGGACTAGCGGGAGATACGCAGTATTTT.

This rearrangement joins TRBV19 to TRBJ2-6; D uncertain. Deletions cut 6 bases from V and 1 base from J, with 13 bases between. Germline V gives CDR1 LNHDA, CDR2 SQIVND (reference sequence). This CDR3 spans 16 amino acids. CDR3 sequence reads: CASSGHRVSGANVLTF. CDR3 DNA: TGTGCCAGTAGCGGCCATCGGGTTTCTGGGGCCAACGTCCTGACTTTC.

The rearrangement uses TRBV7-2 and TRBJ1-2; D remains unclear. V was cut by 1 base and J by 8 bases, with 11 bases left in between. The CDR3 length is 13 residues. The germline gives CDR1 SGHTA, CDR2 FQGNSA. For the CDR3, the DNA is TGTGCCAGCAGCTTAGAGGGAACACGCGGCTACACCTTC. This codes for CASSLEGTRGYTF.

The chain links TRBV20-1 to TRBJ2-7; unclear D gene. The CDR3 is made up of 11 amino acids. The germline CDR1 and CDR2 sequences are DFQATT and SNEGSKA (reference sequence). V was trimmed by 5 bases and J by 5 bases, leaving 10 bases between them. The CDR3 loop is CSAVIVDEQYF. DNA of the CDR3: TGCAGTGCTGTTATCGTCGACGAGCAGTACTTC.

This chain joins TRBV4-3 and TRBJ1-5; D ambiguous. Between the trimmed V and J ends, which lost 0 bases and 6 bases, there was a span of 15 bases. CDR1 LGHNA and CDR2 YSLEER come from the germline V gene. The CDR3 extends over 16 amino acids. CDR3 in amino acids: CASSQDLDFQVQPQHF. DNA for the CDR3: TGCGCCAGCAGCCAAGATCTCGACTTTCAGGTTCAGCCCCAGCATTTT.

CDR3 residues: CAWSGVVSTDTQYF. The CDR3 bases are TGTGCCTGGAGTGGGGTTGTATCCACAGATACGCAGTATTTT. The rearrangement links TRBV30 to TRBJ2-3; no clear D. CDR1 GTSNPN and CDR2 SVGIG come from the germline V gene (reference sequence). This CDR3 spans 14 amino acids. The ends were cut back, 1 base at V and 2 bases at J, with 10 bases in the middle.

The count of this clonotype is one. The CDR3 DNA reads TGTGCCAGCAGTTACTCCGGACTAGCGGGAGTCCAAGAGACCCAGTACTTC. It specifies CASSYSGLAGVQETQYF. The chain uses TRBV6-6 and TRBJ2-5; 13 bases are a match to TRBD2. J was trimmed by 1 base and V by 0 bases; bases with no gene match: 2. Germline CDR1 and CDR2: MNHNY and SVGAGI (reference sequence). The CDR3 totals 17 residues.

The J gene is TRBJ1-1, the V gene TRBV12-3 or TRBV12-4; the D gene is possibly TRBD1 (5 bases). The CDR3 length is 14 residues. V was shortened by 5 bases and J by 1 base, with 11 bases between the two germline ends. The CDR3: CASSRGQTNTEAFF. The DNA of the CDR3 is TGTGCCAGCAGTCGCGGACAAACGAACACTGAAGCTTTCTTT.

The chain is built from TRBV6-8 and TRBJ1-1, with D hard to call. CDR1 is MNHGY and CDR2 is SAAAGT in the germline V gene. This CDR3 has 15 residues. Trimming took 0 bases from V and 0 from J, leaving 8 bases between them. CDR3 in DNA: TGTGCCAGCAGTTACTCCCGCACAGTGAACACTGAAGCTTTCTTT. It codes for CASSYSRTVNTEAFF.

This CDR3 is CASRKQGGRNYGYTF. CDR3 DNA sequence: TGTGCCAGCAGGAAGCAGGGAGGAAGGAACTATGGCTACACCTTC. This chain uses TRBV28 with TRBJ1-2, with D perhaps TRBD1 (5 bases). V lost 6 bases and J lost 2, with 16 bases in between. Germline assignment: CDR1 MDHEN and CDR2 SYDVKM. The CDR3 is 15 amino acids.

V gene TRBV18 combines with J gene TRBJ2-1; 7 bases fit TRBD2. With 3 bases clipped from V and 6 bases from J, the junction kept 8 bases outside the gene matches. From germline, CDR1 is KGHSH and CDR2 LQKENI. The CDR3 loop spans 15 amino acids. This chain's CDR3 is CASSPLSGGVNEQFF. CDR3 sequence (DNA): TGTGCCAGCTCACCCCTATCGGGAGGTGTCAATGAGCAGTTCTTC.

The chain carries TRBV4-3 and TRBJ2-1, with 7 bases that match TRBD2. The germline V gene has CDR1 LGHNA and CDR2 YSLEER. The CDR3 covers 15 residues. J lost 4 bases, V lost 0 bases, and 3 bases had no gene match. CDR3 in DNA: TGCGCCAGCAGCCAAGAAGCGGGAATTTACAATGAGCAGTTCTTC. Translation: CASSQEAGIYNEQFF.

This clonotype was recorded a few times. The chain uses TRBV20-1 and TRBJ1-3; TRBD1 might be the D (6 bases). V lost 0 bases and J lost 0, with 15 bases in between. Germline V gene lookup returns CDR1 DFQATT and CDR2 SNEGSKA (reference sequence). The CDR3 spans 17 residues. The CDR3 region has the DNA TGCAGTGCTAGAGATTTGGATTGGGGGGCCTCTGGAAACACCATATATTTT. Encoded protein: CSARDLDWGASGNTIYF.

This clonotype has just a few counts. The chain joins TRBV7-2 to TRBJ2-1; 10 bases fit TRBD2. The trim removed 2 bases at V and 3 bases at J, leaving 7 bases unmatched. CDR3 length: 17 amino acids. The V gene's germline CDR1 is SGHTA and CDR2 FQGNSA. The chain's CDR3 is CASSLLASGSVYNEQFF. CDR3 in DNA: TGTGCCAGCAGCTTATTGGCTAGCGGGAGTGTCTACAATGAGCAGTTCTTC.

This clonotype was observed once. This rearrangement joins TRBV9 to TRBJ1-2, with unresolved D. Germline V lookup: CDR1 SGDLS, CDR2 YYNGEE. CDR3 length: 12 residues. V was trimmed by 2 bases and J by 8 bases, leaving 10 bases between them. The CDR3 DNA sequence: TGTGCCAGCAGCGTCCCCTCGTGGGGCTACACCTTC. It yields the protein CASSVPSWGYTF.

The chain couples TRBV6-5 to TRBJ2-7; D unclear. In germline, CDR1 is MNHEY, CDR2 SVGAGI. The CDR3 has 17 residues. Trimming left V 5 bases short and J 0 bases short, with 20 bases between. Written as DNA, the CDR3 is TGTGCCAGCAGTACCCCCAAGCTTTTGCTGGCCTCCTACGAGCAGTACTTC. It encodes CASSTPKLLLASYEQYF.

The genes are TRBV30 and TRBJ1-1, with a weak D call TRBD1 (6 bases). The CDR3 runs 12 residues. The germline CDR1 and CDR2 sequences are GTSNPN and SVGIG (reference sequence). DNA for the CDR3: TGTGCGGAGGTGATGGGGGGCAGCGAAGCTTTCTTT. Residues: CAEVMGGSEAFF.

This chain uses TRBV19 with TRBJ2-4; 7 nucleotides match TRBD1. CDR1 is LNHDA and CDR2 is SQIVND in the germline V gene (reference sequence). Trimming cost V 4 bases and J 12 bases; bases outside gene matches: 9. CDR3 size: 13 residues. The CDR3 DNA follows: TGTGCCAGTAGTAAACCGACAGGGTTGGCTCAGTACTTC. This gives the protein CASSKPTGLAQYF.

This chain links TRBV7-9 with TRBJ1-2; 8 nucleotides line up with TRBD1. Germline V gene data show CDR1 as SEHNR and CDR2 as FQNEAQ (reference sequence). The CDR3 loop spans 14 amino acids. The V gene end was trimmed by 5 bases and the J gene end by 6 bases; junction bases not matched to a gene: 8. The chain's CDR3 is CASSPGETGDGYTF. Here the CDR3 DNA reads TGTGCCAGCAGCCCGGGAGAGACAGGGGATGGCTACACCTTC.

The rearrangement uses TRBV24-1 and TRBJ2-2; the D gene is possibly TRBD1 (5 bases). Trimming left V 4 bases short and J 3 bases short, with 8 bases between. Germline CDR1 and CDR2: KGHDR and SFDVKD. The CDR3 sequence is 14 residues long. CDR3 nucleotide sequence: TGTGCCACCAGTGACTCGACAGACACCGGGGAGCTGTTTTTT. Translation: CATSDSTDTGELFF.

The V and J genes are TRBV28 and TRBJ1-5; D ambiguous. The CDR3 covers 19 residues. Germline CDR1 MDHEN, CDR2 SYDVKM. Trimming shortened V by 7 bases and J by 3 bases, and 28 bases separated the two germline ends. The CDR3 loop is CASTHLSGIGSWNNQPQHF. CDR3 nucleotides: TGTGCCAGCACCCACCTCTCGGGGATTGGTTCGTGGAACAATCAGCCCCAGCATTTT.

The chain recombines TRBV28 with TRBJ2-1; D is perhaps TRBD1 (5 bases). Deletions cut 5 bases from V and 1 base from J, with 12 bases between. There are 15 residues in the CDR3. Looked up from germline, CDR1 is MDHEN and CDR2 is SYDVKM. The CDR3 coding sequence is TGTGCCAGCAGTATTAGAAGGGGTTCCTACAATGAGCAGTTCTTC. This gives the protein CASSIRRGSYNEQFF. The complete variable domain, with remaining parts taken from reference TRBV28 and TRBJ2-1, reads DVKVTQSSRYLVKRTGEKVFLECVQDMDHENMFWYRQDPGLGLRLIYFSYDVKMKEKGDIPEGYSVSREKKERFSLILESASTNQTSMYLCASSIRRGSYNEQFFGPGTRLTVL.

The chain joins TRBV29-1 to TRBJ2-7; D is ambiguous. This CDR3 has 13 residues. Germline V lookup: CDR1 SQVTM, CDR2 ANQGSEA. Trimming cost V 4 bases and J 2 bases, with 12 bases left between them. The CDR3 DNA sequence: TGCAGCGTTGTAATCCTCCTCCCCTACGAGCAGTACTTC. This encodes CSVVILLPYEQYF.

The V gene is TRBV7-2, the J gene TRBJ1-1, with TRBD1 as a possible D gene (5 bases). Deletions cut 5 bases from V and 6 bases from J, with 13 bases between. Germline CDR1 SGHTA, CDR2 FQGNSA. CDR3 length: 13 amino acids. CDR3: CASSRGPEPEAFF. The CDR3 region has the DNA TGTGCCAGCAGCAGGGGCCCTGAACCTGAAGCTTTCTTT.

The chain combines TRBV19 with TRBJ2-5; D not certain. The CDR3 runs 14 residues. Between the trimmed V and J ends, which lost 3 bases and 4 bases, there was a span of 12 bases. Germline values: CDR1 LNHDA, CDR2 SQIVND (reference sequence). CDR3: CASSIRTARETQYF. CDR3 nucleotides: TGTGCCAGTAGTATCCGGACCGCCAGAGAGACCCAGTACTTC.

The V call is TRBV12-3 or TRBV12-4, the J call TRBJ1-3; 8 bases agree with TRBD1. This CDR3 comprises 19 residues. After removal of 5 bases from V and 0 bases from J, the junction contained 15 bases not matched to a gene. In DNA, the CDR3 is TGTGCCAGCAGTCAACCAAAGCTAGGACAGGGTTACTCTGGAAACACCATATATTTT. Translation gives CASSQPKLGQGYSGNTIYF.

The chain is built from TRBV4-1 and TRBJ1-1; TRBD1 agrees at 7 bases. Germline CDR1 MGHRA, CDR2 YSYEKL. V dropped 4 bases and J dropped 1; count of bases not matched to a gene: 9. This CDR3 has 16 residues. CDR3 sequence: CASSPVTGNPNTEAFF. CDR3 coding DNA: TGCGCCAGCAGCCCAGTGACAGGGAATCCGAACACTGAAGCTTTCTTT.

A single count supports this clonotype. Its ends do not fully match the called genes, so a read error is possible. CDR3 protein: CASSQQGPALSGDTIYF. CDR3 DNA sequence: TGTGCCAGCAGCCAACAGGGGCCAGCTCTCTCTGGAGACACCATATATTTT. This chain joins TRBV7-2 and TRBJ1-3; 7 nucleotides line up with TRBD1. The germline CDR1 and CDR2 sequences are SGHTA and FQGNSA. This CDR3 is built from 17 residues.

The rearrangement uses TRBV6-1 and TRBJ2-7; TRBD1 is a possible D gene (5 bases). Germline V lookup: CDR1 MNHNS, CDR2 SASEGT. The V gene lost 3 bases and the J gene lost 1 base, with 16 bases spanning the gap. The CDR3 covers 16 residues. DNA for the CDR3: TGTGCCAGCAGTGATGCGTTCACAGGCTTATCCTACGAGCAGTACTTC. Its protein product is CASSDAFTGLSYEQYF.